Sequencing of this T cell receptor beta chain was carried out in a study of blood T cell repertoires in COVID-19 (dated by TCRdb to the early 2020s). The study in broad terms: Samples from collaborators originated in the United States, Italy and Spain and spanned both the acute and convalescent phases of COVID-19. The prospective study material was composed of cDNA or gDNA derived from T cells, B-cell-depleted T cells, or PBMCs. Deeply sampled blood TCRbeta repertoires from subjects exposed to, actively infected with, or recovered from COVID-19 were included in the dataset. The repertoires were released in a freely available public database meant as a resource for research on the immune response to SARS-CoV-2. Samples were obtained from the ongoing ImmuneRACE study (first 160 participants) and from about 1,300 subjects provided by 6 global collaborators. A de-identified subject ID, COVID-19 status, age in years and sex were almost always included in the sample metadata. Where available, HLA class I and class II types were obtained from metadata supplied by the sample provider rather than from assay-based typing. Study-wide findings and limitations: How much clinical and demographic metadata was included differed by source and by participant, and the metadata was provided uncurated.

Participants in the prospective study were enrolled through a virtual design, were aged roughly 18 to 100 years, and lived in under 25 United States geographic areas. In the prospective study, participants were assigned to cohorts based on the clinical history participants reported in a screening survey and a study questionnaire. In the prospective study, mobile phlebotomists collected whole blood, serum and a nasopharyngeal or oropharyngeal swab from each participant. Prospective study participants could optionally give additional blood draws and questionnaires over a roughly 2-month period. Before DNA extraction, prospective study blood samples were shipped either frozen or at room temperature. With respect to this clone: This receptor's antigen is unknown. No qualities accompany the bases; no much larger clone lies one base away.

TCRbeta CDR3 regions were amplified from genomic DNA using the immunoSEQ Assay, a bias-controlled multiplex PCR. As for the original processing: Nucleated cell counts per sample were estimated from amplification of reference gene primers within the assay. Sequence reads were collapsed and filtered to measure the absolute abundance of every unique TCRbeta CDR3 rearrangement. For each sample, productive Simpson clonality was calculated as the square root of Simpson's diversity index across productive rearrangements. The immuneACCESS repertoire file appears here via TCRdb, limited to in-frame rearrangements. These files lack a portion of the clones; in checked studies, under half of the deficit traces to unresolved V genes, and the cause of the others is not known. The V and J calls and clone size are taken from that table; D and trimming were inferred from the DNA. Counted in this sample were over 200,000 clones; about 76% of them appeared once. The ten biggest clones cover more than 8.5% of the sample.

This clonotype was sampled from a woman in her forties or fifties with acute COVID-19. The specimen was PBMCs or T cells enriched from blood (not recorded which).

CDR3 region: CASSQPGGANTEAFF. The nucleotides read TGTGCCAGCAGCCAACCAGGGGGCGCGAACACTGAAGCTTTCTTT. Rearrangement joined TRBV14 to TRBJ1-1; 8 junctional bases match TRBD1. The CDR3 holds 15 amino acids from the cysteine to the phenylalanine. Only CDR3 DNA remains: 45 bases, in frame from the first base. Trimmed from V: 2 bases; trimmed from J: 1 base; junction bases lacking a gene match: 3. Via the germline V gene, CDR1 is SGHDN and CDR2 FVKESK.